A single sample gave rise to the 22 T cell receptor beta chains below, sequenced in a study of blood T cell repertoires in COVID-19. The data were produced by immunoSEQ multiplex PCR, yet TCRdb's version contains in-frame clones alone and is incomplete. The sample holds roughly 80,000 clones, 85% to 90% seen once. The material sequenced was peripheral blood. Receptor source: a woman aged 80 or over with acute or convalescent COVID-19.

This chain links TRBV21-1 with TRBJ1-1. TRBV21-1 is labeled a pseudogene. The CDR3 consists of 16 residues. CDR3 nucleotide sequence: TGTGCCAGCAGCAAAGAGGAGGAGGGGTGGTACACTGAAGCTTTCTTT. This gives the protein CASSKEEEGWYTEAFF.

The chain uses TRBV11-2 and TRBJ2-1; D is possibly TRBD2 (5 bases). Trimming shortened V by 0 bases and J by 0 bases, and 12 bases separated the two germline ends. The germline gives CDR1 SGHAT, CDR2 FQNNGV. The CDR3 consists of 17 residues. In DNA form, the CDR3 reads TGTGCCAGCAGCTTAGATCAGAGGGCCAGCTCCTACAATGAGCAGTTCTTC. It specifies CASSLDQRASSYNEQFF.

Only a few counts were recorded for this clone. The CDR3 DNA sequence: TGTGCCAGCAGCTTAGGTAGCGGGGTATCCTACAATGAGCAGTTCTTC. Translated, it gives CASSLGSGVSYNEQFF. This rearrangement joins TRBV11-3 to TRBJ2-1, with 8 bases lining up with TRBD2. Germline lookup yields CDR1 SGHNT and CDR2 YENEEA. The V and J ends lost 1 base and 1 base, in that order; junction bases with no gene match: 3. CDR3 length: 16 residues. The whole variable domain, filled in from reference TRBV11-3 and TRBJ2-1, reads EAGVVQSPRYKIIEKKQPVAFWCNPISGHNTLYWYLQNLGQGPELLIRYENEEAVDDSQLPKDRFSAERLKGVDSTLKIQPAELGDSAVYLCASSLGSGVSYNEQFFGPGTRLTVL.

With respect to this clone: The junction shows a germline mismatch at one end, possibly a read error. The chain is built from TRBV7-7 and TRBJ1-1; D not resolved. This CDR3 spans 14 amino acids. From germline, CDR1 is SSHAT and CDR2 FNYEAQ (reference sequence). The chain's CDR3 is CASSLHTLNTEAFF. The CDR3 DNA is TGTGCTAGCAGCTTGCACACGTTGAACACTGAAGCTTTCTTT.

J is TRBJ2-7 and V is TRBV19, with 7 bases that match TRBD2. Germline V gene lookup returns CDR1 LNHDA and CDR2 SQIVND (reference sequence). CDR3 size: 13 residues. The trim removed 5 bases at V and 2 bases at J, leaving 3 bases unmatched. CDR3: CASSFAGAYEQYF. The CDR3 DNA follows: TGTGCCAGTAGTTTTGCGGGGGCCTACGAGCAGTACTTC.

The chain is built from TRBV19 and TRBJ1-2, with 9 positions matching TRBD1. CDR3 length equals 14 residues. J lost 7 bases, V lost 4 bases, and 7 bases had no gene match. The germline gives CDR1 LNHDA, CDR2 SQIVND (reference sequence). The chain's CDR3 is CASSTSGQGVGYTF. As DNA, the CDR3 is TGTGCCAGTAGTACATCGGGACAGGGTGTTGGCTACACCTTC.

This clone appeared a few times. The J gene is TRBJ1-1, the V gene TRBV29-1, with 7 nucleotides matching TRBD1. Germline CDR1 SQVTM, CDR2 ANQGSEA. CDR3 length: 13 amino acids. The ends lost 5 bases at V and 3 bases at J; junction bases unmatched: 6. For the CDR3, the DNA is TGCAGCGTTCCAGGGACAGTGGACACTGAAGCTTTCTTT. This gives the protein CSVPGTVDTEAFF.

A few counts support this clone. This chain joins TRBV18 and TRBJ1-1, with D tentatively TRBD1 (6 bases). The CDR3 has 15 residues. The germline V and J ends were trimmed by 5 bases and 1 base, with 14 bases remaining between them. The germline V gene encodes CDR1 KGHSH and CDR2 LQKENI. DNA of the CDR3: TGTGCCAGCTCATACCTACAGGGTAAGAACACTGAAGCTTTCTTT. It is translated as CASSYLQGKNTEAFF.

The CDR3 bases are TGTGCCAGCAGCTTTCCGGGAGGAGCAGATACGCAGTATTTT. Encoded protein: CASSFPGGADTQYF. The chain employs TRBV5-4 and TRBJ2-3, with 7 bases aligning to TRBD2. The germline gives CDR1 SGHNT, CDR2 YYREEE (reference sequence). CDR3 length: 14 amino acids. After removal of 2 bases from V and 4 bases from J, the junction contained 4 bases not matched to a gene.

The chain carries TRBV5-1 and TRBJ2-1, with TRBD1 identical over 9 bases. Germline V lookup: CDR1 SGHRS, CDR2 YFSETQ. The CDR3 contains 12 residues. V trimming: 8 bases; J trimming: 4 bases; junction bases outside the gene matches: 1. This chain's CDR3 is CASGQGYNEQFF. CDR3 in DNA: TGCGCCAGTGGACAGGGGTACAATGAGCAGTTCTTC.

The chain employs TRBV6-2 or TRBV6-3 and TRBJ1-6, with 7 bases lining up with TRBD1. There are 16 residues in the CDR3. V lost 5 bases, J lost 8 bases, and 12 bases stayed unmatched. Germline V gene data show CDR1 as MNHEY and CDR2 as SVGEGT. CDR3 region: CASSPRDSYSYSPLHF. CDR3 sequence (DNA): TGTGCCAGCAGTCCCCGGGACAGCTATTCCTATTCACCCCTCCACTTT.

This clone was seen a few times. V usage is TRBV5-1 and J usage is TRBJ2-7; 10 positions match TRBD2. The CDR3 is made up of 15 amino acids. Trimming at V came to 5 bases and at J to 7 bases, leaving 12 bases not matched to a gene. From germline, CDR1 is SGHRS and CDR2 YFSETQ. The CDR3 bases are TGCGCCAGCAGATCCACTAGCGGGACACTACGTGAGCAGTACTTC. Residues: CASRSTSGTLREQYF.

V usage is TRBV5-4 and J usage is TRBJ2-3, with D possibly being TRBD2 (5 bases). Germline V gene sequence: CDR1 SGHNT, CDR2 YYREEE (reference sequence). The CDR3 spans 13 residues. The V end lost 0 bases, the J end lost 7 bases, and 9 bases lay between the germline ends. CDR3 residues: CASSLGATNTQYF. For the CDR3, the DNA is TGTGCCAGCAGCTTGGGAGCGACTAATACGCAGTATTTT.

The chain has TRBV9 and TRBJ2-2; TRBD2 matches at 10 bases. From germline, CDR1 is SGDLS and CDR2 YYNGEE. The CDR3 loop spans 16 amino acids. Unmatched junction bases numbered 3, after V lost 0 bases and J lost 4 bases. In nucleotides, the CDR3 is TGTGCCAGCAGCGTAGTGGGACTAGCGTCCACCGGGGAGCTGTTTTTT. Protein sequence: CASSVVGLASTGELFF.

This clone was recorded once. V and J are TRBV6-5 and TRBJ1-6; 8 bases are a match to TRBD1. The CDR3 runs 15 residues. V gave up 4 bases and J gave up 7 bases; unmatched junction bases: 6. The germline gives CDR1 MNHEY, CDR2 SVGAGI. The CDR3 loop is CASSSGQGDNSPLHF. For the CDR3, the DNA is TGTGCCAGCAGTTCCGGACAGGGCGACAATTCACCCCTCCACTTT.

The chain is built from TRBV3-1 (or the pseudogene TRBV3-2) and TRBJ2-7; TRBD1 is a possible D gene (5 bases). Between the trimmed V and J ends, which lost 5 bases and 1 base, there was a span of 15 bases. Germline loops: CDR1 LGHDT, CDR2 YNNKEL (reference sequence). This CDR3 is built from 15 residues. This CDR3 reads CASSGGQKGSYEQYF. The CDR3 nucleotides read TGTGCCAGCAGCGGTGGTCAAAAGGGGTCCTACGAGCAGTACTTC.

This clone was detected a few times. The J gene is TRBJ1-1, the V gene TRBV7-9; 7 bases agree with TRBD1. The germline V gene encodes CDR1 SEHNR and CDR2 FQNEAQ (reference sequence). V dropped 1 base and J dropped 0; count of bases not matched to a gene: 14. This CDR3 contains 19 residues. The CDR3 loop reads CASSLGMTGYEPMNTEAFF. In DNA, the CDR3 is TGTGCCAGCAGCTTAGGCATGACAGGGTATGAACCCATGAACACTGAAGCTTTCTTT.

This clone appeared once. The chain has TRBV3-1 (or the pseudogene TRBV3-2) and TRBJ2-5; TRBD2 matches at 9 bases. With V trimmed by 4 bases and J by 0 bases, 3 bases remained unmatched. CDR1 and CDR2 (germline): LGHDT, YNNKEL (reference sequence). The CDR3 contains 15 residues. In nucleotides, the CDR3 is TGTGCCAGCAGCCTAGCGGGGGCGTACCAAGAGACCCAGTACTTC. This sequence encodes CASSLAGAYQETQYF.

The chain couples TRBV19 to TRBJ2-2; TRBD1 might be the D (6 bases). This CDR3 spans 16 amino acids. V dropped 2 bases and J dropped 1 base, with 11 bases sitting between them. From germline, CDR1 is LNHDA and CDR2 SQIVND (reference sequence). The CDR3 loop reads CASSIPGHMNTGELFF. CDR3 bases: TGTGCCAGTAGTATACCGGGACACATGAACACCGGGGAGCTGTTTTTT.

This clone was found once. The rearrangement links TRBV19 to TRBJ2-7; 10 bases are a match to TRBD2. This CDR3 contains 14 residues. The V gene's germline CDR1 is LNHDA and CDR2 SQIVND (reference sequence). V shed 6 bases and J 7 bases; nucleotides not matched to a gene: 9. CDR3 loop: CASSPAGGPGEQYF. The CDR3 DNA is TGTGCCAGTAGCCCAGCGGGAGGGCCGGGGGAGCAGTACTTC. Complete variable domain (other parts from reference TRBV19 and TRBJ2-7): DGGITQSPKYLFRKEGQNVTLSCEQNLNHDAMYWYRQDPGQGLRLIYYSQIVNDFQKGDIAEGYSVSREKKESFPLTVTSAQKNPTAFYLCASSPAGGPGEQYFGPGTRLTVT.

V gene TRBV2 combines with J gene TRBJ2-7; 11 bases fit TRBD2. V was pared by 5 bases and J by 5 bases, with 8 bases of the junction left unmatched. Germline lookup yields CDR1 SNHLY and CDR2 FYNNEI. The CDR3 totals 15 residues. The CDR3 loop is CASSWLAGGSNEQYF. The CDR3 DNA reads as TGTGCCAGCAGTTGGCTAGCGGGAGGATCCAACGAGCAGTACTTC.

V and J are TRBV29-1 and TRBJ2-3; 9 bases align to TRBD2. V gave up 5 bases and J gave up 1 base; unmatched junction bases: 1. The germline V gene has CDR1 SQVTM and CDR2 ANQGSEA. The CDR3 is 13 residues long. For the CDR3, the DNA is TGCAGCGTTCGGACTAGCGGCACAGATACGCAGTATTTT. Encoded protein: CSVRTSGTDTQYF.